This TCR beta chain derives from a study of neurological immune-mediated disorders. TCRdb fed the 5' RACE reads into MiXCR, producing one record per CDR3 protein. The repertoire holds about 60,000 distinct CDR3 sequences, with about 3.7% as singletons. This clonotype is medium-sized (0.01 to 0.1%) in the sample. The CDR3 contains 14 residues. V was pared by 0 bases and J by 8 bases, with 14 bases between. Germline V gene sequence: CDR1 SGHRS, CDR2 YFSETQ. This sequence joins TRBV5-1 and TRBJ1-1; tentative D call: TRBD1 (5 bases). This TCR was sampled from a woman aged 50 to 60 with multiple sclerosis. Sequencing input: PBMCs. The CDR3 nucleotides are TGCGCCAGCAGCTTGGGTTTGACAGTTAACGAAGCTTTCTTT. Amino acid sequence: CASSLGLTVNEAFF.